This T cell receptor beta chain was observed in a study of lymphopenia after photon versus proton radiotherapy. Study observations and caveats: Survival link was tested only in deceased patients; proton benefit remains a possibility. Post-nadir diversity loss with photons came from oligoclonal expansion, particularly CD8+ Temra cells. Photon-treated patients lost naive T cells and TCR diversity; proton-treated stayed stable.

TCRdb keeps only in-frame clones here, not all; method: immunoSEQ multiplex PCR. The data contain about 62,000 clones, around 90% of them singletons. This CDR3 contains 15 residues. In germline, CDR1 is SGHRS, CDR2 YFSETQ. V lost 4 bases to trimming and J lost 4 bases, with 14 bases between them. A word on this clone: The antigen is unknown.

The V gene is TRBV5-1, the J gene TRBJ1-4, with unresolved D. This receptor was taken from a man older than 75 with esophageal cancer. The sample in question was peripheral blood, obtained from a patient treated with proton-based radiotherapy. For the CDR3, the DNA is TGCGCCAGCAGCCGGAGGGATTCGGGTAATGAAAAACTGTTTTTT. Translated: CASSRRDSGNEKLFF. Full variable domain (remainder filled in from reference TRBV5-1 and TRBJ1-4): KAGVTQTPRYLIKTRGQQVTLSCSPISGHRSVSWYQQTPGQGLQFLFEYFSETQRNKGNFPGRFSGRQFSNSRSEMNVSTLELGDSALYLCASSRRDSGNEKLFFGSGTQLSVL.